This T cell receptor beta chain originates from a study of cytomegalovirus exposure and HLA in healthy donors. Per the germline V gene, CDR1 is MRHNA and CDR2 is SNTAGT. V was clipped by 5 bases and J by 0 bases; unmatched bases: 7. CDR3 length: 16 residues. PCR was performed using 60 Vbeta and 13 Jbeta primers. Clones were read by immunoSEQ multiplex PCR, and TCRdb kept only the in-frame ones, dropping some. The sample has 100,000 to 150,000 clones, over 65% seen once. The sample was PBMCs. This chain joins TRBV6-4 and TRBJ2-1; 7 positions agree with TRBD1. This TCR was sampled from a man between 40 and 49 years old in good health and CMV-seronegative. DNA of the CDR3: TGTGCCAGCAGTTCCGGGACAGCTAGCTCCTACAATGAGCAGTTCTTC. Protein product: CASSSGTASSYNEQFF.